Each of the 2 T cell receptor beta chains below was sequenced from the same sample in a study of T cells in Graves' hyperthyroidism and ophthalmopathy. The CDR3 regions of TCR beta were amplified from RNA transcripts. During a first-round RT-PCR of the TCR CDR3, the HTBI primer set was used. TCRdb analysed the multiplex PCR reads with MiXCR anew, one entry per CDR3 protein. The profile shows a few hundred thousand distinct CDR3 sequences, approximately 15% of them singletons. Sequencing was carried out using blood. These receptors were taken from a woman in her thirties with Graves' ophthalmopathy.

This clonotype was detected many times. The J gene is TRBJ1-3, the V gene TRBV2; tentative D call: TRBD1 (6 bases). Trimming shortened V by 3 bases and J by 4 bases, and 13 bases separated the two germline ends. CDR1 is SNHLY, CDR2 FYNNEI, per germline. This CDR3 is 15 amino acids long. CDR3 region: CASSDYREYGNTIYF. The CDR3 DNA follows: TGTGCCAGCAGTGATTACAGGGAGTACGGAAACACCATATATTTT.

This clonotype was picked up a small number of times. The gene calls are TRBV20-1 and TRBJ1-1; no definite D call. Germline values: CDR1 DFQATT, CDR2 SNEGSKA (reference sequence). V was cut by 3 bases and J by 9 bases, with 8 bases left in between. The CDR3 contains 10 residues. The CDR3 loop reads CSASALKAFF. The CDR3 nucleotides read TGCAGTGCTAGCGCCCTGAAAGCTTTCTTT.